These 30 T cell receptor beta chains came from one sample sequenced in a study of T cells in tuberculosis. The time point: new active TB diagnosis, blood taken before or within 7 days of starting treatment. The table came from immunoSEQ multiplex PCR; TCRdb's copy has only in-frame clones and leaves some out. In the table there are more than 30,000 clones, roughly 88% of which are singletons. The source was PBMCs, collected at tuberculosis diagnosis. The receptors stem from an adult with tuberculosis.

This clone has a single count. This chain joins TRBV5-4 and TRBJ1-6; TRBD1 matches 8 bases. V lost 4 bases to trimming and J lost 13 bases; unmatched junction nucleotides: 7. This CDR3 spans 13 amino acids. The germline CDR1 and CDR2 sequences are SGHNT and YYREEE (reference sequence). This CDR3 is CASSATGTGPLHF. The CDR3 nucleotides read TGTGCCAGCAGCGCCACCGGGACAGGCCCCCTCCACTTT.

This sequence joins TRBV6-1 and TRBJ1-1; D not certain. Germline V gene data show CDR1 as MNHNS and CDR2 as SASEGT. Trimming cost V 11 bases and J 1 base, with 14 bases left between them. The CDR3 loop spans 13 amino acids. In nucleotides, the CDR3 is TGTGCCGGCTCAACATGGCAGAACACTGAAGCTTTCTTT. This codes for CAGSTWQNTEAFF.

This clone was seen only once. The V gene is TRBV5-8, the J gene TRBJ2-7; D unclear. CDR3 length equals 12 residues. Trimming left V 9 bases short and J 3 bases short, with 13 bases between. CDR1 and CDR2 from the germline V gene are SGHTS and YDEGEE. CDR3: CATQDLNYEQYF. CDR3 bases: TGTGCCACCCAAGACTTAAACTACGAGCAGTACTTC.

The chain uses TRBV4-1 and TRBJ1-3, with 8 bases lining up with TRBD1. V trimming: 2 bases; J trimming: 4 bases; junction bases outside the gene matches: 4. Germline V gene sequence: CDR1 MGHRA, CDR2 YSYEKL. The CDR3 is made up of 15 amino acids. For the CDR3, the DNA is TGCGCCAGCAGCCAACCAACAGGGGGAGGAAACACCATATATTTT. Residues: CASSQPTGGGNTIYF.

The V gene is TRBV6-5, the J gene TRBJ2-1; possible D gene TRBD2, 5 bases. This CDR3 has 14 amino acids. Germline CDR1 MNHEY, CDR2 SVGAGI. V was pared by 7 bases and J by 10 bases, with 20 bases between. The CDR3 sequence: CASTHGLVPGEQFF. The CDR3 region has the DNA TGTGCCAGCACCCACGGACTCGTCCCTGGGGAGCAGTTCTTC.

This chain links TRBV4-1 with TRBJ2-7, with 7 nucleotides matching TRBD1. The CDR3 runs 14 residues. J gave up 2 bases and V 4 bases, and 5 bases lay outside the gene matches. Germline lookup yields CDR1 MGHRA and CDR2 YSYEKL. CDR3 DNA: TGCGCCAGCAGCCCCCGGGACAGAGCCTACGAGCAGTACTTC. Translation: CASSPRDRAYEQYF.

The genes are TRBV2 and TRBJ2-3; D gene uncertain. Deletions cut 0 bases from V and 2 bases from J, with 15 bases between. The CDR3 is 17 residues long. Germline V gives CDR1 SNHLY, CDR2 FYNNEI. CDR3 sequence reads: CASSEAARLTDTDTQYF. CDR3 in DNA: TGTGCCAGCAGTGAAGCGGCCAGGCTCACGGACACAGATACGCAGTATTTT.

The J gene is TRBJ1-1, the V gene TRBV10-3; a weak D match, TRBD1 (6 bases). The V gene's germline CDR1 is ENHRY and CDR2 SYGVKD. V was cut by 3 bases and J by 6 bases, with 14 bases left in between. The CDR3 spans 14 residues. The DNA of the CDR3 is TGTGCCATCAGTGAAAGGGGGGGGGCTGCTGAAGCTTTCTTT. Its protein is CAISERGGAAEAFF.

The rearrangement links TRBV6-1 to TRBJ2-5; 8 nucleotides match TRBD1. Looked up from germline, CDR1 is MNHNS and CDR2 is SASEGT. The CDR3 spans 13 residues. V was clipped by 6 bases and J by 5 bases; unmatched bases: 5. The CDR3 region is CASRWTGRETQYF. In DNA, the CDR3 is TGTGCCAGCAGGTGGACAGGGAGGGAGACCCAGTACTTC.

The chain links TRBV4-1 to TRBJ2-1; 8 positions match TRBD2. V was clipped by 2 bases and J by 8 bases; unmatched bases: 11. Germline V CDR1 and CDR2: MGHRA, YSYEKL. The CDR3 consists of 16 residues. As DNA, the CDR3 is TGCGCCAGCAGCCAACGCCCTGGAGCGGGGGCGGATGAGCAGTTCTTC. Translating gives CASSQRPGAGADEQFF.

This clone has just one count. The rearrangement uses TRBV6-1 and TRBJ1-5; 7 nucleotides agree with TRBD1. The CDR3 spans 14 residues. Germline-derived CDR1 and CDR2 are MNHNS and SASEGT. J lost 6 bases, V lost 3 bases, and 5 bases had no gene match. The CDR3 sequence is CASSDRGGGQPQHF. CDR3 nucleotides: TGTGCCAGCAGTGACCGAGGGGGCGGTCAGCCCCAGCATTTT.

The chain combines TRBV11-2 with TRBJ2-1; 7 bases line up with TRBD2. The CDR3 is 16 residues long. Unmatched junction bases numbered 16, after V lost 5 bases and J lost 9 bases. CDR1 and CDR2 (germline): SGHAT, FQNNGV. As DNA, the CDR3 is TGTGCCAGCAGCCCAGTAACCAGCGGGGAGAGTCCTGAGCAGTTCTTC. Translated: CASSPVTSGESPEQFF.

The chain combines TRBV27 with TRBJ2-7; a weak D match, TRBD2 (6 bases). The ends were cut back, 2 bases at V and 0 bases at J, with 17 bases in the middle. CDR3 length: 17 amino acids. Germline V CDR1 and CDR2: MNHEY, SMNVEV (reference sequence). CDR3 amino acids: CASSLRLDGGSSYEQYF. The CDR3, as DNA: TGTGCCAGCAGTTTAAGGCTCGACGGGGGTAGCTCCTACGAGCAGTACTTC.

This clone was seen just once. The chain couples TRBV5-6 to TRBJ2-1; D gene ambiguous. Trimming removed 1 base from V and 9 bases from J, with 20 bases in between. Germline CDR1 SGHDT, CDR2 YYEEEE. This CDR3 region has 16 residues. The CDR3 sequence is CASSLYADMGRGEQFF. In DNA form, the CDR3 reads TGTGCCAGCAGCTTGTACGCCGACATGGGCCGTGGTGAGCAGTTCTTC.

The count of this clone is one. V is TRBV27 and J is TRBJ1-2; 8 nucleotides match TRBD1. Germline CDR1 MNHEY, CDR2 SMNVEV (reference sequence). The CDR3 runs 15 residues. Trimming took 4 bases from V and 4 from J; bases not matched to a gene: 8. The CDR3 spells CASSSPGQDTYGYTF. The DNA of the CDR3 is TGTGCCAGCAGTTCCCCGGGACAGGACACCTATGGCTACACCTTC.

This chain joins TRBV5-1 and TRBJ2-7; 7 bases are a match to TRBD2. The CDR3 extends over 15 amino acids. V shed 0 bases, J shed 6 bases, and the junction held 9 bases outside the gene matches. CDR1 is SGHRS, CDR2 YFSETQ, per germline. Written as DNA, the CDR3 is TGCGCCAGCAGCTTGGCCGCATCGGGAGGAGGCGAGCAGTACTTC. Protein sequence: CASSLAASGGGEQYF.

CDR3 in amino acids: CASSIAQGPNQPQHF. The CDR3, as DNA: TGTGCCAGCAGCATCGCACAGGGGCCCAATCAGCCCCAGCATTTT. The chain links TRBV5-6 to TRBJ1-5; TRBD1 aligns across 7 bases. CDR3 length equals 15 residues. J gave up 3 bases and V 4 bases, and 7 bases lay outside the gene matches. The germline gives CDR1 SGHDT, CDR2 YYEEEE.

The rearrangement links TRBV28 to TRBJ2-6, with unresolved D. The V end lost 3 bases, the J end lost 4 bases, and 13 bases lay between the germline ends. This CDR3 is 16 amino acids long. Germline CDR1 and CDR2: MDHEN and SYDVKM. Written as DNA, the CDR3 is TGTGCCAGCAGTTTGAGAACGGTCTCCGGGGCCAACGTCCTGACTTTC. Translating gives CASSLRTVSGANVLTF.

The V and J genes are TRBV9 and TRBJ2-1; D is unresolved. V was trimmed by 9 bases and J by 0 bases, leaving 13 bases between them. This CDR3 comprises 14 residues. Germline values: CDR1 SGDLS, CDR2 YYNGEE. CDR3 in amino acids: CATSMGTSYNEQFF. In DNA form, the CDR3 reads TGTGCCACCAGTATGGGCACCTCCTACAATGAGCAGTTCTTC.

CDR3: CASSSIGGSYEQYF. DNA of the CDR3: TGTGCCAGCAGTTCCATCGGCGGGTCCTACGAGCAGTACTTC. The genes are TRBV6-6 and TRBJ2-7; a weak D match, TRBD2 (5 bases). The CDR3 runs 14 residues. V gave up 4 bases and J gave up 1 base, with 11 bases separating them. CDR1 and CDR2 from the germline V gene are MNHNY and SVGAGI (reference sequence).

The chain combines TRBV19 with TRBJ2-7, with a tentative D call TRBD1 (6 bases). V was shortened by 4 bases and J by 2 bases, with 12 bases between the two germline ends. Germline lookup yields CDR1 LNHDA and CDR2 SQIVND (reference sequence). The CDR3 extends over 14 amino acids. The CDR3 protein is CASSNTGSTYEQYF. The DNA of the CDR3 is TGTGCCAGTAGTAACACAGGGAGTACCTACGAGCAGTACTTC.

This rearrangement joins TRBV10-2 to TRBJ2-7; 8 bases align to TRBD1. The germline V gene encodes CDR1 WSHSY and CDR2 SAAADI. Germline trimming cut 5 bases from V and 2 bases from J; bases unmatched to any gene: 2. The CDR3 loop spans 13 amino acids. The CDR3 nucleotides read TGCGCCAGCAGTCGGGACAGGACCTACGAGCAGTACTTC. Its protein product is CASSRDRTYEQYF.

The V gene is TRBV7-7, the J gene TRBJ2-5, with TRBD2 matching 11 bases. The CDR3 sequence is 14 residues long. Per the germline V gene, CDR1 is SSHAT and CDR2 is FNYEAQ (reference sequence). The J segment lost 4 bases and the V segment lost 5 bases, leaving 3 bases of the junction unmatched. This CDR3 reads CASSPTSGVETQYF. For the CDR3, the DNA is TGTGCCAGCAGCCCGACTAGCGGGGTAGAGACCCAGTACTTC.

The table lists this clone with a few counts. The CDR3 loop is CATGGPSQYF. The CDR3 DNA reads as TGCGCCACCGGAGGTCCTTCTCAGTACTTC. The rearrangement joins TRBV23-1 to TRBJ2-4; possibly TRBD2 for D (5 bases). TRBV23-1 is recorded as an ORF, its role being uncertain. The CDR3 runs 10 residues. Trimming cost V 10 bases and J 12 bases, with 13 bases left between them.

The chain joins TRBV5-1 to TRBJ1-5, with no clear D. With 1 base removed from V and 10 bases from J, the gap between germline ends came to 12 bases. The CDR3 is 13 amino acids. CDR1 is SGHRS and CDR2 is YFSETQ in the germline V gene. The CDR3 DNA reads TGCGCCAGCAGCTTGAGTAGCCCGGGTCCCCAGCATTTT. Encoded protein: CASSLSSPGPQHF. Full variable domain (outside the CDR3, taken from reference TRBV5-1 and TRBJ1-5): KAGVTQTPRYLIKTRGQQVTLSCSPISGHRSVSWYQQTPGQGLQFLFEYFSETQRNKGNFPGRFSGRQFSNSRSEMNVSTLELGDSALYLCASSLSSPGPQHFGDGTRLSIL.

The chain carries TRBV6-1 and TRBJ1-1, with TRBD1 matching over 10 bases. CDR1 MNHNS and CDR2 SASEGT come from the germline V gene. This CDR3 contains 14 residues. Trimming cost V 6 bases and J 0 bases; bases outside gene matches: 1. For the CDR3, the DNA is TGTGCCAGCAGGACAGGGGGCCTGAACACTGAAGCTTTCTTT. It is translated as CASRTGGLNTEAFF.

This clone was seen only once. The rearrangement uses TRBV2 and TRBJ1-2; possibly TRBD1 for D (5 bases). This CDR3 region has 13 residues. The V gene lost 6 bases and the J gene lost 4 bases, with 12 bases spanning the gap. In germline, CDR1 is SNHLY, CDR2 FYNNEI. The DNA for the CDR3 is TGTGCCAGCAGAAAGGACACCTTCTATGGCTACACCTTC. Translated: CASRKDTFYGYTF.

This chain links TRBV9 with TRBJ2-1; possibly TRBD2 for D (5 bases). There are 12 residues in the CDR3. Per germline, CDR1 SGDLS and CDR2 YYNGEE. Deletions cut 0 bases from V and 9 bases from J, with 7 bases between. The CDR3 DNA reads as TGTGCCAGCAGCGTAGGGGAGACTGAGCAGTTCTTC. Residues: CASSVGETEQFF.

The V call is TRBV5-1, the J call TRBJ1-1, with TRBD1 matching over 9 bases. The junction had 7 bases not matched to a gene; V was cut back by 4 bases and J by 0 bases. The CDR3 has 16 amino acids. Germline V CDR1 and CDR2: SGHRS, YFSETQ. CDR3 residues: CASSPDDRGLNTEAFF. Here the CDR3 DNA reads TGCGCCAGCAGCCCGGACGACAGGGGGTTGAACACTGAAGCTTTCTTT.

This chain uses TRBV5-6 with TRBJ2-7; 12 bases are shared with TRBD1. The CDR3 loop spans 15 amino acids. CDR1 and CDR2 (germline): SGHDT, YYEEEE. V shed 3 bases, J shed 2 bases, and the junction held 3 bases outside the gene matches. The CDR3 nucleotides read TGTGCCAGCAGCTGGGGACAGGGGGCAACCTACGAGCAGTACTTC. Protein: CASSWGQGATYEQYF.